This TCR beta chain derives from a study of cytomegalovirus exposure and HLA in healthy donors. Findings of the study overall: Sequence variants that were highly shared formed a cluster that was likely a sequencing artifact.

The PCR ran on 60 Vbeta and 13 Jbeta primers. TCRdb's copy holds only in-frame clones and misses some; the assay was immunoSEQ multiplex PCR. The sample has roughly 50,000 clones, about 81% seen once. This CDR3 is 17 amino acids long. The germline CDR1 and CDR2 sequences are SGHRS and YFSETQ. The trim removed 0 bases at V and 7 bases at J, leaving 13 bases unmatched. As regards this clone: Its antigen remains unknown.

The clonotype comes from a man in his thirties or forties in good health and CMV-seropositive. The sequenced material came from PBMCs. The chain joins TRBV5-1 to TRBJ2-1; 7 bases match TRBD2. The CDR3 sequence: CASSLAIPSGEGNEQFF. CDR3 nucleotide sequence: TGCGCCAGCAGCTTGGCTATTCCCAGCGGGGAAGGGAATGAGCAGTTCTTC.